Listed below are T cell receptor beta chains from one sample, sequenced in a study of blood T cell repertoires in COVID-19. Only in-frame clones appear in the TCRdb table, and some are missing; sequencing was by immunoSEQ multiplex PCR. This table holds approximately 250,000 clones, 85% found once. Specimen: PBMCs or T cells enriched from blood (not recorded which). These receptors came from a woman in her fifties or sixties with acute COVID-19. CDR3s include the opening cysteine and the closing phenylalanine or tryptophan. The D gene is left open where the match is weak. The listing skips clone size in some rows; elsewhere it reads once, few, many or a size class.

v_call,d_call,clone_size,j_call,cdr3_nt,cdr3_aa
TRBV9,.,.,TRBJ1-1,TGTGCCAGCAGCGTAGAAGACAGTACGAACACTGAAGCTTTCTTT,CASSVEDSTNTEAFF
TRBV27,.,.,TRBJ1-1,TGTGCCAGCAGTGCGGACAGACGCCACACTGAAGCTTTCTTT,CASSADRRHTEAFF
TRBV6-1,TRBD2,once,TRBJ2-3,TGTGCCAGCAGTGAAACCTCGGGGGGTAAGTATTTT,CASSETSGGKYF
TRBV27,.,.,TRBJ1-2,TGTGCCAGCAGCCTCAAGAACCCAGGGGCGATCTATGGCTACACCTTC,CASSLKNPGAIYGYTF
TRBV18,TRBD2,.,TRBJ2-1,TGTGCCAGCTCACCGTTAACGACCGGGACTAGGCCCAATGAGCAGTTCTTC,CASSPLTTGTRPNEQFF
TRBV7-9,.,.,TRBJ2-7,TGTGCCAGCAGCTCCAGCGGCGAGCAGTACTTC,CASSSSGEQYF
TRBV5-5,.,.,TRBJ1-5,TGTGCCAGCAGCTTGGCTACAGGGTATCAGCCCCAGCATTTT,CASSLATGYQPQHF
TRBV30,TRBD1,.,TRBJ1-2,TGTGCCCGGACAGGTTCCTATGGCTACACCTTC,CARTGSYGYTF
TRBV18,.,few,TRBJ1-3,TGTGCCAGCTCACCACCGAGCAGGTCAACCATATATTTT,CASSPPSRSTIYF
TRBV24-1,TRBD1,.,TRBJ1-1,TGTGCCGGACGGGGGACAGCGATGATCACTGAAGCTTTCTTT,CAGRGTAMITEAFF
TRBV13,.,once,TRBJ2-1,TGTGCCAGCAGCTTAGGTCCGCAGTACAATGAGCAGTTCTTC,CASSLGPQYNEQFF
TRBV2,TRBD2,.,TRBJ2-7,TGTGCCAGCAGTGAGGGACTAGCTAGCCTAAGGCAGTACTTC,CASSEGLASLRQYF
TRBV7-2,TRBD1,.,TRBJ2-7,TGTGCCAGCAGCCCCCGGGACAGGTTGGCTGAGCAGTACTTC,CASSPRDRLAEQYF
TRBV4-1,.,.,TRBJ1-2,TGCGCCAGCAGCCCCTCGGGCAGGGAGGGCTATGGCTACACCTTC,CASSPSGREGYGYTF
TRBV10-3,.,.,TRBJ1-2,TGTGCCATCAGTGGGGGCGGAAATAACTATGGCTACACCTTC,CAISGGGNNYGYTF
TRBV13,.,.,TRBJ2-3,TGTGCCAGCAGCTTGGCAGGGTCCTTCTCTAGCACAGATACGCAGTATTTT,CASSLAGSFSSTDTQYF
TRBV27,.,once,TRBJ2-2,TGTGCCAGCAGTGCACAGGGATACACCGGGGAGCTGTTTTTT,CASSAQGYTGELFF
TRBV9,.,.,TRBJ1-1,TGTGCCAGCAGCCCCCGAGGGACAATGAACACTGAAGCTTTCTTT,CASSPRGTMNTEAFF
TRBV4-3,.,.,TRBJ1-5,TGCGCCAGCAGCCAAGAACTGCGTCAGCCCCAGCATTTT,CASSQELRQPQHF
TRBV3-1/TRBV3-2,.,.,TRBJ1-5,TGTGCCAGCAGCCAAGGGCTTCCCGAGGGGCCCCAGCATTTT,CASSQGLPEGPQHF
TRBV3-1/TRBV3-2,.,.,TRBJ2-7,TGTGCCAGCAGCCAAGGCCGGGAAGGCATCCACGAGCAGTACTTC,CASSQGREGIHEQYF
TRBV12-3/TRBV12-4,.,.,TRBJ1-2,TGTGCCAGCAGGACGACAGTTAACTATGGCTACACCTTC,CASRTTVNYGYTF
TRBV5-5,.,.,TRBJ2-5,TGTGCCAGCACTCAAAGAGGAGGGACCCAGTACTTC,CASTQRGGTQYF
TRBV5-6,TRBD2,.,TRBJ2-3,TGTGCCAGCAGCTTTAGGGACCAGCGGGGGGCAGATACGCAGTATTTT,CASSFRDQRGADTQYF
TRBV7-3,TRBD2,.,TRBJ2-2,TGTGCCAGCAGCCCGACTAGCGGGGGGGCCTTCGGGGAGCTGTTTTTT,CASSPTSGGAFGELFF
TRBV18,TRBD1,.,TRBJ2-7,TGTGCCAGCTCACCACGGCCGGGACAGGGGTCCGACGAGCAGTACTTC,CASSPRPGQGSDEQYF